The entry below gives a single TCR beta chain sequence along with its context. The length of the CDR3 is 16 residues. Germline V CDR1 and CDR2: LGHDT, YNNKEL (reference sequence). V lost 1 base and J 0 bases, leaving 7 bases between the germline ends. A process of 5'RACE template switching, which added a universal primer site and UMIs, was used to make TCR cDNA. TCRdb called the 5' RACE reads again in MiXCR, with one record for every CDR3 protein. The sample has approximately 85,000 distinct CDR3 sequences, 13% seen once. The data derive from a study of T cells after yellow fever vaccination. Findings of the study overall: A large majority of primary-vaccination clones showed up again after the booster (about 97% CD4, 75% to 90% CD8). Researchers cautioned that FACS-sorted repertoires could harbor abundant clonotypes contaminating from the bulk population.

The chain uses TRBV3-1 and TRBJ2-6; no clear D gene. The clonotype comes from a man between 18 and 29 years old who received the YFV17D yellow fever vaccine. The material sequenced was CD8+ T cells not binding an NS4B(214-222) dextramer, sorted from PBMCs, taken less than 25 days after the first yellow fever vaccination. CDR3 amino acids: CASSQAPLSGANVLTF. CDR3 nucleotides: TGTGCCAGCAGCCAAGCTCCACTCTCTGGGGCCAACGTCCTGACTTTC.